This TCR beta chain originates from a study of cytomegalovirus exposure and HLA in healthy donors. Study-wide results and limits: The productive fraction for most TCR beta V segments was about 87% or about 30% in an earlier analysis. Per a later analysis, HLA-associated TCR beta chains showed more clonal expansion than other, equally common TCR beta chains. The CMV antigen specificity of a few CMV-associated chains was confirmed through in vitro analysis.

On this clone: What it binds is unknown.

The primer mix had 60 Vbeta and 13 Jbeta primers. Sequenced by immunoSEQ multiplex PCR; TCRdb stores in-frame clones only, minus some. The sample holds 150,000 to 200,000 clones, around 78% seen once. CDR3 length: 11 residues. Germline CDR1 is MDHEN and CDR2 is SYDVKM. The V gene lost 8 bases and the J gene lost 11 bases, with 13 bases spanning the gap. What was sequenced was PBMCs. The V call is TRBV28, the J call TRBJ1-5; no firm D call. The sequence was collected from a woman between 40 and 55 years old in good health and CMV-seronegative. The CDR3 here is CASVSRLTQHF. The CDR3 nucleotides read TGTGCCAGCGTATCCAGGCTTACCCAGCATTTT.